These 19 T cell receptor beta chains originate from one sample sequenced in a study of shared clonotypes between healthy human individuals (dated by TCRdb to about 2020). The library was generated by the immunoSEQ multiplex PCR assay. The table comes from immuneACCESS by way of TCRdb, which keeps in-frame sequences with V and J called. Part of the clones is missing from these tables; in studies checked, under half for an unresolved V gene and the rest for unknown reasons. For this sample the table gives around 2.1 million clones, of which approximately 94% were detected only once. Roughly 0.13% of the sample belongs to the ten largest clones. Source material: naive CD4+ T cells sorted from blood. This specimen's cell subset or site label, interpreted: CD45RA+ positively selected. All receptors come from a young man in good health.

This chain uses TRBV9 with TRBJ2-2; TRBD1 agrees at 7 bases. From germline, CDR1 is SGDLS and CDR2 YYNGEE. CDR3 size: 17 residues. J was trimmed by 5 bases and V by 3 bases; bases with no gene match: 13. CDR3 nucleotide sequence: TGTGCCAGCAGCGGACCGCCGGGACAGAGTTTGACCGGGGAGCTGTTTTTT. Encoded protein: CASSGPPGQSLTGELFF.

The chain joins TRBV6-6 to TRBJ2-3; tentatively, D is TRBD2 (6 bases). From germline, CDR1 is MNHNY and CDR2 SVGAGI (reference sequence). The germline V and J ends were trimmed by 7 bases and 0 bases, with 14 bases remaining between them. CDR3 length: 15 residues. The CDR3 sequence is CASTRSGPSTDTQYF. The CDR3 DNA reads TGTGCCAGCACCCGGAGCGGGCCTAGCACAGATACGCAGTATTTT.

The rearrangement links TRBV10-1 to TRBJ1-6; no clear D gene. With 5 bases removed from V and 12 bases from J, the gap between germline ends came to 14 bases. There are 13 residues in the CDR3. Germline V gene sequence: CDR1 WNHNN, CDR2 SYGVQD (reference sequence). The CDR3 DNA reads as TGCGCCAGCAGTCCACTCCGGGAGATACCCCTCCACTTT. Translation gives CASSPLREIPLHF.

The genes are TRBV30 and TRBJ2-7; 7 bases fit TRBD1. This CDR3 spans 15 amino acids. CDR1 GTSNPN and CDR2 SVGIG come from the germline V gene (reference sequence). Trimming at V came to 0 bases and at J to 8 bases, leaving 13 bases not matched to a gene. CDR3 protein: CAWSVGGRGLLQQYF. Written as DNA, the CDR3 is TGTGCCTGGAGTGTAGGGGGCCGGGGTCTCCTTCAGCAGTACTTC.

Comments on this clone: Other DNA sequences of this sample code for an identical CDR3. The gene calls are TRBV6-1 and TRBJ2-5, with D unresolved. V was pared by 6 bases and J by 4 bases, with 6 bases between. CDR3 length: 11 residues. The germline V gene encodes CDR1 MNHNS and CDR2 SASEGT. In nucleotides, the CDR3 is TGTGCCAGCAGCCCCGGAGAGACCCAGTACTTC. It specifies CASSPGETQYF.

V usage is TRBV18 and J usage is TRBJ2-5; D gene unclear. Germline V gives CDR1 KGHSH, CDR2 LQKENI. This CDR3 is built from 15 residues. V was clipped by 0 bases and J by 2 bases, with 10 bases between them. The CDR3 here is CASSPPYPSQETQYF. For the CDR3, the DNA is TGTGCCAGCTCACCACCGTACCCTTCACAAGAGACCCAGTACTTC.

The rearrangement links TRBV10-3 to TRBJ2-7; TRBD2 might be the D (6 bases). CDR1 is ENHRY, CDR2 SYGVKD, per germline. V was shortened by 3 bases and J by 5 bases, with 8 bases between the two germline ends. This CDR3 has 12 residues. CDR3 protein: CAISDGGNEQYF. CDR3 DNA: TGTGCCATCAGTGATGGAGGGAACGAGCAGTACTTC.

This chain links TRBV28 with TRBJ2-1, with 12 nucleotides matching TRBD2. CDR1 is MDHEN, CDR2 SYDVKM, per germline. The CDR3 totals 15 residues. V lost 4 bases and J lost 8; bases outside the gene matches: 6. CDR3 bases: TGTGCCAGCAGTTCTAGCGGGAGGGCTAGGGATGAGCAGTTCTTC. It yields the protein CASSSSGRARDEQFF.

The chain's CDR3 is CASSSLRGTRDTEAFF. In DNA form, the CDR3 reads TGTGCCAGCAGTTCCCTCCGAGGGACTAGGGACACTGAAGCTTTCTTT. The chain uses TRBV28 and TRBJ1-1; D may be TRBD1 (5 bases). The CDR3 sequence is 16 residues long. Trimming removed 4 bases from V and 3 bases from J, with 18 bases in between. Germline CDR1 reads MDHEN; CDR2 reads SYDVKM.

V is TRBV9 and J is TRBJ2-1, with D unresolved. Germline assignment: CDR1 SGDLS and CDR2 YYNGEE. V gave up 4 bases and J gave up 0 bases, with 11 bases separating them. The CDR3 length is 15 residues. The CDR3 sequence: CASSPDNPSYNEQFF. The DNA for the CDR3 is TGTGCCAGCAGCCCTGATAACCCCTCCTACAATGAGCAGTTCTTC. The variable domain in full, with the rest retrieved from reference TRBV9 and TRBJ2-1, is DSGVTQTPKHLITATGQRVTLRCSPRSGDLSVYWYQQSLDQGLQFLIQYYNGEERAKGNILERFSAQQFPDLHSELNLSSLELGDSALYFCASSPDNPSYNEQFFGPGTRLTVL.

In this sample, this clone turned up once. J is TRBJ2-2 and V is TRBV10-3; a possible D gene is TRBD1 (6 bases). The V gene's germline CDR1 is ENHRY and CDR2 SYGVKD. Deletions cut 2 bases from V and 0 bases from J, with 13 bases between. The CDR3 is made up of 17 amino acids. Here the CDR3 reads CAISERLQGSNTGELFF. CDR3 in DNA: TGTGCCATCAGTGAGCGTTTGCAGGGGTCGAACACCGGGGAGCTGTTTTTT.

CDR3 protein: CASSHRGTGDEKLFF. CDR3 coding DNA: TGTGCCAGCAGCCATAGGGGGACAGGGGATGAAAAACTGTTTTTT. This rearrangement joins TRBV7-9 to TRBJ1-4; 10 positions match TRBD1. The V segment lost 5 bases and the J segment 6 bases; nucleotides outside the gene matches: 6. Germline V gene lookup returns CDR1 SEHNR and CDR2 FQNEAQ (reference sequence). This CDR3 spans 15 amino acids.

The gene calls are TRBV18 and TRBJ2-5; tentative D call: TRBD1 (6 bases). The J call could be wrong; TRBJ2-7 is a better fit for the DNA end. This CDR3 contains 13 residues. The germline gives CDR1 KGHSH, CDR2 LQKENI. The CDR3 reads CASSPARGHEQYF. The CDR3 DNA is TGTGCCAGCTCACCAGCCAGGGGCCACGAGCAGTACTTC.

V gene TRBV2 combines with J gene TRBJ1-1; TRBD1 might be the D (5 bases). Germline CDR1 reads SNHLY; CDR2 reads FYNNEI. The ends were cut back, 4 bases at V and 1 base at J, with 13 bases in the middle. The CDR3 contains 15 residues. CDR3 sequence: CASSGVRGPNTEAFF. CDR3 nucleotides: TGTGCCAGCAGTGGGGTGAGGGGCCCGAACACTGAAGCTTTCTTT.

The chain joins TRBV6-6 to TRBJ2-7; 8 bases match TRBD2. The CDR3 spans 15 residues. Germline-derived CDR1 and CDR2 are MNHNY and SVGAGI (reference sequence). J lost 7 bases, V lost 0 bases, and 8 bases had no gene match. The CDR3 nucleotides are TGTGCCAGCAGTTACTCCTCGCGGGAGGTTCGGGAGCAGTACTTC. Translated: CASSYSSREVREQYF.

This sequence joins TRBV7-3 and TRBJ2-1; D remains ambiguous. V shed 0 bases and J shed 6 bases, with 12 bases lying between them. This CDR3 region has 15 residues. Germline V gene data show CDR1 as SGHTA and CDR2 as FQGTGA. The CDR3 loop reads CASSLTNSPLNEQFF. In DNA form, the CDR3 reads TGTGCCAGCAGCTTAACAAACTCACCCCTCAATGAGCAGTTCTTC. The full variable domain, in which reference TRBV7-3 and TRBJ2-1 provide the parts outside the CDR3, is GAGVSQTPSNKVTEKGKYVELRCDPISGHTALYWYRQSLGQGPEFLIYFQGTGAADDSGLPNDRFFAVRPEGSVSTLKIQRTERGDSAVYLCASSLTNSPLNEQFFGPGTRLTVL.

The chain employs TRBV30 and TRBJ1-2; 8 nucleotides agree with TRBD1. The ends lost 2 bases at V and 4 bases at J; junction bases unmatched: 9. Germline V gene sequence: CDR1 GTSNPN, CDR2 SVGIG (reference sequence). There are 15 residues in the CDR3. This CDR3 reads CAWSPGQGTIYGYTF. CDR3 DNA sequence: TGTGCCTGGAGTCCTGGACAGGGTACGATCTATGGCTACACCTTC.

The chain joins TRBV5-6 to TRBJ2-7, with 8 nucleotides matching TRBD2. Trimming removed 6 bases from V and 4 bases from J; junction bases left unmatched: 12. Germline CDR1 and CDR2: SGHDT and YYEEEE. The CDR3 spans 15 residues. The CDR3, as DNA: TGTGCCAGCACAAATTGGGAACTAGCGGTTTACGAGCAGTACTTC. Protein product: CASTNWELAVYEQYF.

The chain links TRBV10-3 to TRBJ1-4; D is unresolved. V gave up 6 bases and J gave up 6 bases, with 17 bases separating them. CDR3 length: 15 residues. CDR1 ENHRY and CDR2 SYGVKD come from the germline V gene. Here the CDR3 reads CAIRPGETSDEKLFF. DNA of the CDR3: TGTGCCATCAGACCTGGCGAGACAAGTGATGAAAAACTGTTTTTT.